These 9 T cell receptor beta chains were all obtained from the same sample, sequenced in a study of T cells in Graves' hyperthyroidism and ophthalmopathy. RNA transcripts were the template for amplifying TCR beta CDR3 regions. A set of HTBI primers served as the primers for a first-round RT-PCR of the TCR CDR3. TCRdb reprocessed the multiplex PCR reads via MiXCR and lists one record per CDR3 protein. There are about 690,000 distinct CDR3 sequences in the sample; approximately 15% occur only once, and about 16% lies in the top ten. Sequenced input: blood. These receptors all stem from a man aged 45-65 years with Graves' hyperthyroidism.

This clonotype came up many times. The rearrangement uses TRBV10-1 and TRBJ1-5; D is ambiguous. V lost 5 bases to trimming and J lost 5 bases, with 7 bases between them. The CDR3 runs to 12 residues. CDR1 is WNHNN, CDR2 SYGVQD, per germline (reference sequence). CDR3 DNA: TGCGCCAGCAGTTCAATTGATCAGCCCCAGCATTTT. It codes for CASSSIDQPQHF.

This clonotype has only one observation. The chain employs TRBV19 and TRBJ1-2, with 9 bases lining up with TRBD1. J was trimmed by 3 bases and V by 4 bases; bases with no gene match: 18. Germline assignment: CDR1 LNHDA and CDR2 SQIVND (reference sequence). The CDR3 totals 19 residues. The DNA for the CDR3 is TGTGCCAGTAGTACAGATCTGGGACAGGGAATATTATACGACTATGGCTACACCTTC. Its protein product is CASSTDLGQGILYDYGYTF.

The sample holds many counts of this clonotype. CDR3 amino acids: CAWSVRGGGQGAFF. CDR3 DNA: TGTGCCTGGAGTGTCCGCGGTGGGGGACAGGGGGCTTTCTTT. The chain carries TRBV30 and TRBJ1-1, with 10 bases identical to TRBD1. Germline trimming cut 0 bases from V and 11 bases from J; bases unmatched to any gene: 9. Germline V gene data show CDR1 as GTSNPN and CDR2 as SVGIG (reference sequence). CDR3 length equals 14 residues.

J is TRBJ1-1 and V is TRBV12-5; no clear D. Germline loops: CDR1 LGHNT, CDR2 FRNRAP. The germline V and J ends were trimmed by 7 bases and 2 bases, with 14 bases remaining between them. The CDR3 has 14 amino acids. The CDR3 sequence is CASARGGYNTEAFF. In nucleotides, the CDR3 is TGTGCTAGTGCCAGAGGAGGCTACAACACTGAAGCTTTCTTT. The full variable domain, in which reference TRBV12-5 and TRBJ1-1 provide the parts outside the CDR3, is DARVTQTPRHKVTEMGQEVTMRCQPILGHNTVFWYRQTMMQGLELLAYFRNRAPLDDSGMPKDRFSAEMPDATLATLKIQPSEPRDSAVYFCASARGGYNTEAFFGQGTRLTVV.

This clonotype showed up many times. The chain recombines TRBV28 with TRBJ1-5; the D gene is possibly TRBD1 (5 bases). The CDR3 contains 14 residues. CDR1 is MDHEN and CDR2 is SYDVKM in the germline V gene. The V end was cut by 2 bases, the J end by 7 bases, with 12 bases between. The CDR3 spells CASSLGGDGQPQHF. CDR3 bases: TGTGCCAGCAGTTTAGGGGGGGACGGGCAGCCCCAGCATTTT.

This chain links TRBV14 with TRBJ1-4; the D is unclear. The CDR3 runs 16 residues. Deletions cut 0 bases from V and 0 bases from J, with 8 bases between. CDR1 is SGHDN and CDR2 is FVKESK in the germline V gene. The DNA of the CDR3 is TGTGCCAGCAGCCAAGAACAGTCGGCAACTAATGAAAAACTGTTTTTT. Translated: CASSQEQSATNEKLFF.

On this clonotype itself: Being one base from a much bigger clone, this may be a read error. This sequence joins TRBV6-2 or TRBV6-3 and TRBJ2-5; TRBD2 matches at 10 bases. CDR1 is MNHEY, CDR2 SVGEGT, per germline. The length of the CDR3 is 19 residues. J gave up 5 bases and V 0 bases, and 15 bases lay outside the gene matches. DNA for the CDR3: TGTGCCAGCAGTTACTCCCGGGACACGCTAGCGGGAGTACCGGAGACCCAGTACTTC. This gives the protein CASSYSRDTLAGVPETQYF.

The rearrangement joins TRBV12-3 or TRBV12-4 to TRBJ1-2; no reliable D call. The CDR3 consists of 13 residues. The ends were cut back, 6 bases at V and 3 bases at J, with 11 bases in the middle. This CDR3 reads CASSPDRYYGYTF. Written as DNA, the CDR3 is TGTGCCAGCAGCCCGGACCGTTACTATGGCTACACCTTC.

The CDR3 nucleotides are TGCGCCAGCAGCTTGGATCCGGGCAGCAATCAGCCCCAGCATTTT. This gives the protein CASSLDPGSNQPQHF. The chain joins TRBV5-1 to TRBJ1-5; D unresolved. CDR3 size: 15 residues. Germline values: CDR1 SGHRS, CDR2 YFSETQ. Between the trimmed V and J ends, which lost 0 bases and 1 base, there was a span of 8 bases.